This T cell receptor beta chain stems from a study of blood T cell repertoires in COVID-19 (dated by TCRdb to the early 2020s). With regard to the full study: Collaborator samples came from the United States, Italy and Spain and covered acute and convalescent phases of COVID-19. The material from the prospective study consisted of cDNA or gDNA derived from T cells, B-cell-depleted T cells, or PBMCs. A freely available public database, intended as a resource for researchers studying the immune response to SARS-CoV-2, is where the repertoires were released. Samples were obtained from the ongoing ImmuneRACE study (first 160 participants) and from 950 to 1,500 subjects provided by 6 global collaborators. The dataset comprised deeply sampled blood TCRbeta repertoires from subjects exposed to, actively infected with, or recovered from COVID-19. The sample metadata nearly always contained a de-identified subject ID, COVID-19 status, age in years and sex. Where available, HLA class I and class II types were obtained from metadata supplied by the sample provider rather than from assay-based typing.

For this clone: Its antigen is not yet known. Base-call qualities are not available, and no considerably larger clone is one nucleotide away.

Whole blood was collected in K2EDTA tubes by collaborating institutions according to the institutions' own protocols. Collaborator samples were shipped for TCRbeta analysis as frozen whole blood, isolated PBMCs, or DNA extracted from either sample type. The immunoSEQ Assay, a bias-controlled multiplex PCR, was used to amplify TCRbeta CDR3 regions from genomic DNA. The authors' pipeline ran thus. Within the assay, amplification of reference gene primers was used to estimate how many nucleated cells each sample contained. To quantify the absolute abundance of each unique TCRbeta CDR3 rearrangement, sequence reads were collapsed and filtered. For each sample, productive Simpson clonality was calculated by taking the square root of Simpson's diversity index across productive rearrangements. Imported from immuneACCESS, the table was reduced by TCRdb to in-frame sequences with V and J called. These copies leave out some clones; in studies compared against another copy, an unresolved V gene accounts for under half, and the cause of the remainder is not known. V and J calls and clone size are as listed in that table; D and trimming were resolved from the DNA. The sample table shows 45,000 to 65,000 clones, and more than 90% are seen once. Of the sample, around 4.2% falls within the top ten clones.

V sheds 4 bases and J sheds 8 bases, leaving 9 bases between their ends. CDR3 length: 12 amino acids, cysteine to phenylalanine. CDR3 DNA is the only sequence kept; it has 36 bases, read in frame from the first base. Based on the germline V gene, the CDR1 and CDR2 sequences are MNHEY and SVGEGT. Findings and caveats that apply to the study as a whole: How much clinical and demographic metadata was included differed by source and by participant, and the metadata was provided uncurated.

The rearrangement joined TRBV6-2 or TRBV6-3 to TRBJ2-1; TRBD2 is a weak D gene call, 5 bases matching. This sequence originates from a man in his fifties or sixties with acute or convalescent COVID-19. Sequences were obtained from peripheral blood. CDR3 loop: CASSWTGDEQFF. The DNA sequence reads TGTGCCAGCAGTTGGACTGGGGATGAGCAGTTCTTC.